This T cell receptor beta chain emerged from a study of blood T cell repertoires in COVID-19. Across the study: Italy, Spain and the United States were the sources of the convalescent and acute COVID-19 samples. Sources were T cells, B-cell-depleted T cells, or PBMCs; the material itself was cDNA or gDNA.

As processed by the authors: Amplification with reference gene primers provided the estimates of nucleated cell counts. Libraries were prepared by immunoSEQ multiplex PCR; TCRdb keeps only in-frame clonotypes and omits some of them. V and J calls and clone size are those listed in that table; D and trimming were worked out from the DNA. The sample consists of about 240,000 clones, roughly 87% of them appearing once. With 9 bases clipped from V and 7 bases from J, the junction kept 10 bases outside the gene matches. CDR1 is LNHDA, CDR2 SQIVND, per germline (reference sequence). This CDR3 is 13 amino acids long.

The source of this sequence is a man aged 55 to 70 who had recovered from COVID-19. This chain connects TRBV19 to TRBJ2-7, with 9 bases aligning to TRBD1. The specimen was peripheral blood. CDR3 bases: TGTGCCAGCACTAGCCGGGACAGGGCAGAGCAGTACTTC. Amino acid sequence: CASTSRDRAEQYF.